This T cell receptor beta chain was retrieved from a study of T cell changes during pregnancy in multiple sclerosis. Trimming stripped 2 bases from V and 5 bases from J, with 7 bases between. The germline CDR1 and CDR2 sequences are LNHDA and SQIVND (reference sequence). The CDR3 totals 13 residues. Assay: immunoSEQ multiplex PCR; the TCRdb copy retains only in-frame clones and omits some. The profile shows approximately 50,000 clones, approximately 91% of them singletons. J is TRBJ1-5 and V is TRBV19; perhaps TRBD1 as D (5 bases). The TCR comes from a female donor in good health, enrolled as a control in a pregnancy study. Sample: CD4+ T cells from peripheral blood mononuclear cells, taken after pregnancy. This chain's CDR3 is CASSITGHQPQHF. CDR3 nucleotide sequence: TGTGCCAGTAGTATAACAGGACATCAGCCCCAGCATTTT.